A selection of T cell receptor beta chains follows, all from one sample in a study of blood T cell repertoires in COVID-19. Here immunoSEQ multiplex PCR was the method, and the copy in TCRdb shows in-frame clones only, minus some. Among 240,000 or so clones listed, about 90% were seen once. Material: peripheral blood. These receptors all stem from a woman between 25 and 40 years old who had recovered from COVID-19. Each CDR3 is given with its conserved first and last residue. The order of the fields is CDR3 length, V gene, D gene, J gene, CDR3 protein. D genes are given only for firm matches.

>13|TRBV19|TRBD1|TRBJ2-7
CASSSQGNYEQYF
>16|TRBV5-5|TRBD2|TRBJ2-5
CASSPDGRGGLETQYF
>15|TRBV9|TRBD1|TRBJ1-3
CASSATGATVNTIYF
>15|TRBV5-1|TRBD2|TRBJ2-1
CASSLALADYNEQFF
>15|TRBV30|NA|TRBJ1-1
CAWSVRSLLNTEAFF
>13|TRBV5-1|NA|TRBJ1-4
CASSYTTNEKLFF
>15|TRBV4-1|NA|TRBJ2-5
CASSQAQGFQETQYF
>14|TRBV5-4|TRBD2|TRBJ2-1
CASQPGGGYNEQFF
>12|TRBV6-5|NA|TRBJ2-2
CASGRKTGELFF
>15|TRBV7-9|TRBD1|TRBJ2-7
CASSEDRTGSYEQYF
>16|TRBV9|NA|TRBJ2-1
CASSDLQGGRGNEQFF
>14|TRBV30|NA|TRBJ1-1
CAWSVGTLRTEAFF
>21|TRBV7-3|TRBD2|TRBJ2-6
CASSFPGLAGDLHSGANVLTF
>14|TRBV4-1|NA|TRBJ1-2
CASSLGGAHYGYTF
>12|TRBV12-3/TRBV12-4|NA|TRBJ1-2
CASSLGGWGYTF
>12|TRBV12-3/TRBV12-4|NA|TRBJ1-2
CASSFRGYGYTF
>14|TRBV9|NA|TRBJ1-2
CASSVAKTREGYTF
>13|TRBV7-9|NA|TRBJ1-2
CASSATGLAGYTF
>15|TRBV27|NA|TRBJ2-1
CASRSPGGPGDEQFF
>14|TRBV18|TRBD1|TRBJ1-3
CASSQGASGNTIYF
>16|TRBV4-1|TRBD1|TRBJ1-2
CASSQETGTEYYGYTF
>14|TRBV24-1|TRBD1|TRBJ2-1
CATSGDRGDNEQFF
>14|TRBV29-1|TRBD1|TRBJ1-5
CSVTYGTENQPQHF
>17|TRBV15|TRBD1|TRBJ1-5
CATSRDLNSGGDQPQHF
>14|TRBV2|NA|TRBJ1-2
CASSEDGGGYGYTF
>15|TRBV7-9|TRBD1|TRBJ2-7
CASSSSWTGEYEQYF
>15|TRBV6-2/TRBV6-3|TRBD2|TRBJ2-3
CASSRSGGGMDTQYF
>17|TRBV5-1|NA|TRBJ2-6
CASSSQVLSAGANVLTF
>12|TRBV6-5|NA|TRBJ2-2
CASSYPNSKLFF
>15|TRBV6-2/TRBV6-3|TRBD1|TRBJ2-2
CASSPGGANTGELFF
>15|TRBV25-1|NA|TRBJ1-1
CASSEGGAGRPEAFF
>14|TRBV28|NA|TRBJ2-5
CASSFPRGQETQYF
>13|TRBV5-1|TRBD1|TRBJ1-1
CASSSQGVTEAFF
>15|TRBV19|NA|TRBJ1-3
CASNDLVAGGNTIYF
>15|TRBV7-3|NA|TRBJ2-1
CASSLGQTGYNEQFF
>13|TRBV6-5|NA|TRBJ1-1
CASNLRVNTEAFF
>15|TRBV19|TRBD1|TRBJ1-1
CASSPTGTGHTEAFF
>16|TRBV6-1|TRBD2|TRBJ2-7
CASSELPPAGGYEQYF
>21|TRBV9|TRBD2|TRBJ2-3
CASSVVAGGFQGPSSTDTQYF
>15|TRBV10-1|NA|TRBJ1-3
CASSVDSSSGNTIYF
>17|TRBV11-3|NA|TRBJ1-4
CASSLPGYTPEGEKLFF
>14|TRBV24-1|NA|TRBJ2-7
CATDILGDSYEQYF
>15|TRBV9|NA|TRBJ1-6
CASSRGGSYNSPLHF
>16|TRBV3-1/TRBV3-2|NA|TRBJ1-6
CASSQDQHSYNSPLHF
>14|TRBV12-2|NA|TRBJ2-2
CASRLAPGTGELFF